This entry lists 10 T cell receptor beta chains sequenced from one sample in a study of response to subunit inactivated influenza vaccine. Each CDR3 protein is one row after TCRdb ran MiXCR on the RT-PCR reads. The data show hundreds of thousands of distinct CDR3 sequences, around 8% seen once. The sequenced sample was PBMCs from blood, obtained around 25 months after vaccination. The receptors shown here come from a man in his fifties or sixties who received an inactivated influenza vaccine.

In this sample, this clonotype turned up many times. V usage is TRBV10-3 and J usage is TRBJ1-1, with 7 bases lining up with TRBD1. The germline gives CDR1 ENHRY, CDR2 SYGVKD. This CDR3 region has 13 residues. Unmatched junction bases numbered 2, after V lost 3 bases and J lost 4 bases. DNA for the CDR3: TGTGCCATCAGTGAAGGACAGGTCACTGAAGCTTTCTTT. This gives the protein CAISEGQVTEAFF.

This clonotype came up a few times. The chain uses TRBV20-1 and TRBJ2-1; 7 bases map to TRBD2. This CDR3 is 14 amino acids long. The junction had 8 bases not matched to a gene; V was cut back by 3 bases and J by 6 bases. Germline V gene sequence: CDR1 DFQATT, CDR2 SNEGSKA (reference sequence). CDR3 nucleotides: TGCAGTGCTAGTCGCGGGAGTGGTGGCAATGAGCAGTTCTTC. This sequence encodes CSASRGSGGNEQFF.

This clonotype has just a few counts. In DNA form, the CDR3 reads TGCAGTGCTAGAGTCGGCGGATCGAACACCGGGGAGCTGTTTTTT. This sequence encodes CSARVGGSNTGELFF. The chain has TRBV20-1 and TRBJ2-2; D call uncertain. The V and J ends lost 1 base and 0 bases respectively, with 9 bases between them. CDR3 size: 15 residues. Germline loops: CDR1 DFQATT, CDR2 SNEGSKA (reference sequence).

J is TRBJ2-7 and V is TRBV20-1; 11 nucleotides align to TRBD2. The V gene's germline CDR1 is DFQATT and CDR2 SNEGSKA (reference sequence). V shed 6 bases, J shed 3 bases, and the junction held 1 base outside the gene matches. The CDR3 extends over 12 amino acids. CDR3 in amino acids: CSALAGGYEQYF. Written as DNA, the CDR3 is TGCAGTGCCCTAGCGGGAGGCTACGAGCAGTACTTC.

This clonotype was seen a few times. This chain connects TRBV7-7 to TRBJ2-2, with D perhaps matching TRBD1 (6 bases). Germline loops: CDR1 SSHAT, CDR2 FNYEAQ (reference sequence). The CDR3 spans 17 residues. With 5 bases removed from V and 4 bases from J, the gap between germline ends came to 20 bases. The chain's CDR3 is CASSRRMSQGGTGELFF. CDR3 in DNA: TGTGCCAGCAGCCGCCGTATGTCACAGGGTGGCACCGGGGAGCTGTTTTTT.

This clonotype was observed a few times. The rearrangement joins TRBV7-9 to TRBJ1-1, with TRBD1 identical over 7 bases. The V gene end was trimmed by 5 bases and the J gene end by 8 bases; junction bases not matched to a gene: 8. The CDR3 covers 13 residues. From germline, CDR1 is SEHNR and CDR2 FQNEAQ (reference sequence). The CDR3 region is CASSPRTGPEAFF. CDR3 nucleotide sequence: TGTGCCAGCAGCCCTAGGACAGGACCCGAAGCTTTCTTT.

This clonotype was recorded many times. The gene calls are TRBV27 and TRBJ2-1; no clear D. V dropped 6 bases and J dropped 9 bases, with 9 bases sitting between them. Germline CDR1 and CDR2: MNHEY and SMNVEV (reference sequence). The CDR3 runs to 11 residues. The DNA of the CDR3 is TGTGCCAGCAGGAAAAATGTTGAGCAGTTCTTC. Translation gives CASRKNVEQFF.

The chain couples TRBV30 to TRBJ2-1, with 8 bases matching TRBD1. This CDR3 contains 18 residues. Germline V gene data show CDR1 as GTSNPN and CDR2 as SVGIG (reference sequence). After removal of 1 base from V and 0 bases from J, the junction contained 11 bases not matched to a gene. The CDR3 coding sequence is TGTGCCTGGAGTGGATACAGGGGGGAAAGTTACTCCTACAATGAGCAGTTCTTC. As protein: CAWSGYRGESYSYNEQFF. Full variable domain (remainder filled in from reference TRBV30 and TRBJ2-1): SQTIHQWPATLVQPVGSPLSLECTVEGTSNPNLYWYRQAAGRGLQLLFYSVGIGQISSEVPQNLSASRPQDRQFILSSKKLLLSDSGFYLCAWSGYRGESYSYNEQFFGPGTRLTVL.

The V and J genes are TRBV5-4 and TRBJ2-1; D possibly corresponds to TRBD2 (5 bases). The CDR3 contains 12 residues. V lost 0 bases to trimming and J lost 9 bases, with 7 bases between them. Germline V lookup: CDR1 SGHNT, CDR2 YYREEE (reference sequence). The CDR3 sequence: CASSLGRIEQFF. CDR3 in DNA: TGTGCCAGCAGCTTGGGGAGGATTGAGCAGTTCTTC.

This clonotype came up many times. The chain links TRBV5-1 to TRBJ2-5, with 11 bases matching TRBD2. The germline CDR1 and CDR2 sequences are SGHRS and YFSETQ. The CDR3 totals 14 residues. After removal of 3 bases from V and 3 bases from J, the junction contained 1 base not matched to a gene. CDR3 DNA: TGCGCCAGCAGCTCGGGACTAGCGGAAGAGACCCAGTACTTC. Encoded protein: CASSSGLAEETQYF.